This T cell receptor (beta chain) stems from a study of identical twins. Trimming shortened V by 0 bases and J by 4 bases, and 6 bases separated the two germline ends. CDR3 size: 12 residues. CDR1 is DFQATT, CDR2 SNEGSKA, per germline (reference sequence). TCRdb reprocessed the 5' RACE reads with MiXCR, giving one entry per CDR3 protein. The sample has about 340,000 distinct CDR3 sequences, around an eighth seen once. This clonotype was seen a few times. The same sample was also studied in work on yellow fever vaccine responses in identical twins.

The sequenced sample was CD8+ T cells sorted from blood. The chain links TRBV20-1 to TRBJ1-1; D not certain. The sequence was obtained from a woman aged 18-29 years in good health. CDR3 residues: CSARDWVTEAFF. Written as DNA, the CDR3 is TGCAGTGCTAGAGATTGGGTCACTGAAGCTTTCTTT.